These 5 T cell receptor beta chains were all obtained from the same sample, sequenced in a study of vaccination effects on CD4 cells after COVID-19. ViraFEST expansion of antigen-specific CD4+ T cells with viral peptide pools preceded sequencing. When more than 9 days of culture had elapsed, CD4+ T cells were isolated. BNT162b2 vaccine or mRNA-1273 vaccine was given to participants in two doses. Their antigen targets remain unknown. Here immunoSEQ multiplex PCR was the method, and the copy in TCRdb shows in-frame clones only, minus some. The sample lists roughly 59,000 clones, about 78% occurring once. The input for sequencing was CD4+ T cells from PBMCs cultured with HCoV-OC43 spike peptides, taken after COVID-19 vaccination. Documented subset: HCoV-OC43 spike overlapping peptide pool stimulation. All receptors derive from a human donor who received a COVID-19 vaccine.

Points on this clone: Germline is not matched at one junction end, which may reflect a read error. The rearrangement links TRBV3-1 (or the pseudogene TRBV3-2) to TRBJ1-1; maybe TRBD1 (5 bases). This CDR3 is 13 amino acids long. CDR1 is LGHDT and CDR2 is YNNKEL in the germline V gene (reference sequence). CDR3 nucleotide sequence: TGTGCCAGCAGCGATAAAGGGACGAGGCGCATTACTTTT. Translating it yields CASSDKGTRRITF.

The gene calls are TRBV3-1 (or the pseudogene TRBV3-2) and TRBJ2-5; TRBD1 aligns across 10 bases. Germline trimming cut 6 bases from V and 7 bases from J; bases unmatched to any gene: 11. This CDR3 contains 15 residues. Germline loops: CDR1 LGHDT, CDR2 YNNKEL (reference sequence). CDR3 in DNA: TGTGCCAGCAGGGCAGCCGGGACAGGGGTAGGGACCCAGTACTTC. Its protein is CASRAAGTGVGTQYF.

This sequence joins TRBV4-2 and TRBJ2-3, with 13 bases matching TRBD2. Germline CDR1 is LGHNA and CDR2 is YNFKEQ. The CDR3 spans 18 residues. V lost 2 bases, J lost 4 bases, and 9 bases stayed unmatched. DNA of the CDR3: TGTGCCAGCAGCCAACAAAAAACTAGCGGGGGGGTCTCAGATACGCAGTATTTT. Amino acids: CASSQQKTSGGVSDTQYF.

The rearrangement joins TRBV5-6 to TRBJ1-6, with 7 bases matching TRBD1. V was clipped by 4 bases and J by 0 bases; unmatched bases: 4. The CDR3 length is 16 residues. Germline V gene sequence: CDR1 SGHDT, CDR2 YYEEEE. The CDR3 loop reads CASSPGQSSYNSPLHF. Here the CDR3 DNA reads TGTGCCAGCAGCCCGGGACAGAGCTCCTATAATTCACCCCTCCACTTT. The full variable domain, rest sourced from reference TRBV5-6 and TRBJ1-6, is DAGVTQSPTHLIKTRGQQVTLRCSPKSGHDTVSWYQQALGQGPQFIFQYYEEEERQRGNFPDRFSGHQFPNYSSELNVNALLLGDSALYLCASSPGQSSYNSPLHFGNGTRLTVT.

V and J are TRBV3-1 (or the pseudogene TRBV3-2) and TRBJ1-2; TRBD1 aligns across 8 bases. Germline CDR1 and CDR2: LGHDT and YNNKEL (reference sequence). V was clipped by 6 bases and J by 4 bases; unmatched bases: 4. The CDR3 loop spans 13 amino acids. The CDR3 region is CASRDRGLYGYTF. In DNA, the CDR3 is TGTGCCAGCAGAGACAGGGGCCTCTATGGCTACACCTTC.